This T cell receptor beta chain was profiled in a study of vaccination effects on CD4 cells after COVID-19. Background on the study: Samples that were drawn after vaccination came a median of 72 days after the second dose. Regarding the study as a whole: Few convalescent patients and no early post-infection timepoints were included in the study.

With regard to this clone: No antigen is known for it.

Antigen-specific CD4+ T cell clonotypes were called by their expansion after viral peptide-pool culture in ViraFEST. Culture lasted about 10 days before CD4+ T cell isolation. Participants got two doses of BNT162b2 or mRNA-1273 vaccine. People in the vaccine group had not been infected with SARS-CoV-2 before, and their nucleocapsid antibodies were negative. It was with approximately 10 IU/ml IL-2 and roughly 9.2 ug/ml peptides that around 1.8 million PBMC per well were cultured. Clones were read by immunoSEQ multiplex PCR, and TCRdb kept only the in-frame ones, dropping some. The sample has around 81,000 clones, around four fifths seen once. Sequenced here: CD4+ T cells from PBMCs cultured with HCoV-OC43 spike peptides, sampled after COVID-19 vaccination. The sample's subset: HCoV-OC43 spike overlapping peptide pool stimulation. The TCR originated in a human donor who received a COVID-19 vaccine.

In DNA form, the CDR3 reads TGTGCCAGCAGCCGCCCGGGACTGACCTTGAACACAGATACGCAGTATTTT. This codes for CASSRPGLTLNTDTQYF. The chain employs TRBV7-9 and TRBJ2-3, with TRBD2 as a possible D gene (6 bases). This CDR3 region has 17 residues. In germline, CDR1 is SEHNR, CDR2 FQNEAQ (reference sequence). V lost 5 bases, J lost 2 bases, and 20 bases lay in between.